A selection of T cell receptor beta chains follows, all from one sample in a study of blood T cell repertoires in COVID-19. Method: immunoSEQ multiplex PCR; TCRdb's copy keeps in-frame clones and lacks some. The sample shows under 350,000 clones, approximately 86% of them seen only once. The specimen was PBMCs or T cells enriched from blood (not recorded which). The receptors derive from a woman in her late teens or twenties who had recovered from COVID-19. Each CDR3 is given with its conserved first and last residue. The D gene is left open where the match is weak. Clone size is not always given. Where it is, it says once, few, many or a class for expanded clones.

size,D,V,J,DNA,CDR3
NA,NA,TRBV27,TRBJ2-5,TGTGCCTGGCGGGTCCCGGGTTTACGCCAAGAGACCCAGTACTTC,CAWRVPGLRQETQYF
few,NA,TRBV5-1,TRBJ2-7,TGCGCCAGCAGCTTGACAGCCTCCTACGAGCAGTACTTC,CASSLTASYEQYF
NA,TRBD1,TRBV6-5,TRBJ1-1,TGTGCCAGCAACCTCGACAGGGGTGTTACTGAAGCTTTCTTT,CASNLDRGVTEAFF
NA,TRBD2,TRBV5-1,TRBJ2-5,TGCGCCAGCAGCTTGTCCCTAGCGGGTGTTAACCAAGAGACCCAGTACTTC,CASSLSLAGVNQETQYF
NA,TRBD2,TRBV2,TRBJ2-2,TGTGCCAGCAGTGATCGGCGGGGGGGATCCACCGGGGAGCTGTTTTTT,CASSDRRGGSTGELFF
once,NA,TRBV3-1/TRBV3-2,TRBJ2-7,TGTGCCAGCAGCCAAGTAGCGGAGAGCTCCTACGAGCAGTACTTC,CASSQVAESSYEQYF
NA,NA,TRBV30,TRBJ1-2,TGTGCCTGGAAGACAGATGGCTACACCTTC,CAWKTDGYTF
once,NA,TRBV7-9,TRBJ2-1,TGTGCCAGCAGCTTGGGCGGGGCCCCCTCCTACAATGAGCAGTTCTTC,CASSLGGAPSYNEQFF
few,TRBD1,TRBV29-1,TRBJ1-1,TGCAGCGTTGCCAGGGGGCTGGCTGAAGCTTTCTTT,CSVARGLAEAFF
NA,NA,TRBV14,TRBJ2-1,TGTGCCAGCAGTAAGGGGCGCATAGATGAGCAGTTCTTC,CASSKGRIDEQFF
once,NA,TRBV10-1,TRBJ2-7,TGCGCCAGCAGTGAGTCTCGTCCTAGCCGGGTCTCTTACGAGCAGTACTTC,CASSESRPSRVSYEQYF
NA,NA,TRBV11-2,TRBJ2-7,TGTGCCAGCCGGGACATTAGCTCCTACGAGCAGTACTTC,CASRDISSYEQYF
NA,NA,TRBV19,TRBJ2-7,TGTGCCAGTAGTATAGTGGGGTCTAGCGTTTCCTACGAGCAGTACTTC,CASSIVGSSVSYEQYF
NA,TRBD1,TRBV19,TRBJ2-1,TGTGCCAGTAGTACCCCGGGACAGGGGGTCCACAATGAGCAGTTCTTC,CASSTPGQGVHNEQFF
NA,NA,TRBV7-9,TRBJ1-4,TGTGCCAGCAGCTCCGGTGAAAAACTGTTTTTT,CASSSGEKLFF
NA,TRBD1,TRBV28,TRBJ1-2,TGTGCCAGCAGCCTCGGGACAGCGGATGGCTACACCTTC,CASSLGTADGYTF